The 11 T cell receptor beta chains given below trace back to one sample, sequenced in a study of blood T cell repertoires in COVID-19. Here immunoSEQ multiplex PCR was the method, and the copy in TCRdb shows in-frame clones only, minus some. The table has 150,000 or so clones, roughly 87% seen once. Sequences were obtained from peripheral blood. Receptors originate from a woman between 50 and 59 years old with acute or convalescent COVID-19.

CDR3 sequence: CASSFPDRDGTDTQYF. CDR3 coding DNA: TGTGCCAGCAGTTTCCCGGACAGGGATGGCACAGATACGCAGTATTTT. The rearrangement links TRBV6-2 or TRBV6-3 to TRBJ2-3; 8 nucleotides match TRBD1. Germline V gives CDR1 MNHEY, CDR2 SVGEGT. Trimming took 4 bases from V and 1 from J; bases not matched to a gene: 7. The CDR3 runs 16 residues.

The V call is TRBV11-3, the J call TRBJ2-1; a weak D match, TRBD1 (5 bases). Trimming left V 1 base short and J 2 bases short, with 9 bases between. The CDR3 is made up of 15 amino acids. In germline, CDR1 is SGHNT, CDR2 YENEEA. CDR3 region: CASSLGTRPYNEQFF. The CDR3 coding sequence is TGTGCCAGCAGCTTAGGGACACGACCCTACAATGAGCAGTTCTTC.

This chain links TRBV18 with TRBJ2-7; 7 bases agree with TRBD1. The junction had 7 bases not matched to a gene; V was cut back by 3 bases and J by 2 bases. Looked up from germline, CDR1 is KGHSH and CDR2 is LQKENI. The CDR3 loop spans 15 amino acids. CDR3 amino acids: CASSPETGWAYEQYF. CDR3 sequence (DNA): TGTGCCAGCTCACCTGAGACAGGGTGGGCCTACGAGCAGTACTTC.

This clone was recorded at least ten times. The chain employs TRBV7-2 and TRBJ2-3; TRBD2 matches at 10 bases. This CDR3 comprises 18 residues. The ends lost 5 bases at V and 1 base at J; junction bases unmatched: 12. The germline V gene has CDR1 SGHTA and CDR2 FQGNSA. CDR3 sequence: CASSPGSGRASRTDTQYF. In DNA, the CDR3 is TGTGCCAGCAGCCCCGGCAGCGGGAGGGCCAGTCGCACAGATACGCAGTATTTT.

The rearrangement links TRBV19 to TRBJ1-5; TRBD1 agrees at 8 bases. The J segment lost 2 bases and the V segment lost 6 bases, leaving 9 bases of the junction unmatched. The CDR3 is made up of 16 amino acids. In germline, CDR1 is LNHDA, CDR2 SQIVND (reference sequence). The CDR3 spells CASSPTTGAGNQPQHF. CDR3 nucleotide sequence: TGTGCCAGTAGCCCGACGACAGGGGCGGGCAATCAGCCCCAGCATTTT.

In this sample, this clone turned up a few times. J is TRBJ1-1 and V is TRBV21-1; TRBD1, the table's D call, lacks a check against the DNA. TRBV21-1 is designated a pseudogene. The CDR3 consists of 15 residues. The DNA of the CDR3 is TGTGCCAGCAGCAACAAGGTCGTGAGGGACAGTGGGGCTTTCTTT. It is translated as CASSNKVVRDSGAFF.

The CDR3 loop is CATSDVGGTYYGYTF. In DNA form, the CDR3 reads TGTGCCACCAGTGATGTGGGCGGGACCTACTATGGCTACACCTTC. The rearrangement links TRBV24-1 to TRBJ1-2; a weak D match, TRBD1 (5 bases). Germline assignment: CDR1 KGHDR and CDR2 SFDVKD. CDR3 length: 15 amino acids. V lost 3 bases to trimming and J lost 3 bases, with 13 bases between them.

V gene TRBV18 combines with J gene TRBJ1-2, with 8 bases fitting TRBD1. The trim removed 4 bases at V and 4 bases at J, leaving 14 bases unmatched. The CDR3 length is 17 residues. Per the germline V gene, CDR1 is KGHSH and CDR2 is LQKENI. The DNA for the CDR3 is TGTGCCAGCTCACTCTTTTCGGACAGGGCTCCCAGCTATGGCTACACCTTC. Translating it yields CASSLFSDRAPSYGYTF.

CDR3 region: CAWSVGLGGNTIYF. The CDR3 DNA is TGTGCCTGGAGTGTAGGACTCGGTGGAAACACCATATATTTT. This sequence joins TRBV30 and TRBJ1-3; D uncertain. This CDR3 is built from 14 residues. The germline V gene encodes CDR1 GTSNPN and CDR2 SVGIG (reference sequence). Trimming took 0 bases from V and 3 from J, leaving 9 bases between them.

The DNA for the CDR3 is TGTGCCAGCAGCCCCGAGGCGAACACTGAAGCTTTCTTT. Protein sequence: CASSPEANTEAFF. J is TRBJ1-1 and V is TRBV6-5; D call uncertain. There are 13 residues in the CDR3. Germline CDR1 is MNHEY and CDR2 is SVGAGI. V lost 6 bases and J lost 1, with 9 bases in between.

In its sample, this clone was seen once. The chain joins TRBV29-1 to TRBJ1-3; D gene unclear. This CDR3 is 23 amino acids long. Per the germline V gene, CDR1 is SQVTM and CDR2 is ANQGSEA. Trimming took 3 bases from V and 0 from J, leaving 36 bases between them. The CDR3 region is CSVDGRWFDPLPCYHYSGNTIYF. CDR3 DNA sequence: TGCAGCGTTGACGGCAGGTGGTTCGATCCGTTACCGTGTTACCATTACTCTGGAAACACCATATATTTT. Full variable domain (outside the CDR3, taken from reference TRBV29-1 and TRBJ1-3): SAVISQKPSRDICQRGTSLTIQCQVDSQVTMMFWYRQQPGQSLTLIATANQGSEATYESGFVIDKFPISRPNLTFSTLTVSNMSPEDSSIYLCSVDGRWFDPLPCYHYSGNTIYFGEGSWLTVV.